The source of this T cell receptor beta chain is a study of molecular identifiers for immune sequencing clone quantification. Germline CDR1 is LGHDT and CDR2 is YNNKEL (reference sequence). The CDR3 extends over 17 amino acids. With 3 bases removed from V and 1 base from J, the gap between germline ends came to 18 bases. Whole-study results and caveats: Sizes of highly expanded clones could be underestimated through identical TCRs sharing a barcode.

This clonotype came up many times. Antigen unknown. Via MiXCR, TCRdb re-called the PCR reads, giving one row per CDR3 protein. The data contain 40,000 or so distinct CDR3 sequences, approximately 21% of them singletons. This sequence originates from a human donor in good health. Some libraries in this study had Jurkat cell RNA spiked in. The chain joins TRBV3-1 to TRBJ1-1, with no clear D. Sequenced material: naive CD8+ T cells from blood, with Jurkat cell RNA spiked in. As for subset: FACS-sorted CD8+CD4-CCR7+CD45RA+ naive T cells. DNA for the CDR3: TGTGCCAGCAGCCAGCCATTGTTCTCAGGAAAGAACACTGAAGCTTTCTTT. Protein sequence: CASSQPLFSGKNTEAFF. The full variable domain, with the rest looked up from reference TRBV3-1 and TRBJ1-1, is DTAVSQTPKYLVTQMGNDKSIKCEQNLGHDTMYWYKQDSKKFLKIMFSYNNKELIINETVPNRFSPKSPDKAHLNLHINSLELGDSAVYFCASSQPLFSGKNTEAFFGQGTRLTVV.